Below, one T cell receptor beta chain is given with its context. No antigen is known for it. The sample belongs to a study of cytomegalovirus exposure and HLA in healthy donors. In the study overall: The study placed around 85% of its roughly 410 genotyped donors in the Caucasian-associated ancestry cluster. Study results and limitations: Presence/absence results assume similar sequencing depth per donor, which may not hold. A later analysis by the authors found several of the most significant clusters apparently linked to common viral pathogens.

In the PCR, 60 Vbeta and 13 Jbeta primers were used. The protocol was immunoSEQ multiplex PCR, while the TCRdb copy is restricted to in-frame clones and leaves out a portion. The sample lists 150,000 to 180,000 clones; around 84% were seen once. Germline V CDR1 and CDR2: SGHKS, YYEKEE (reference sequence). The CDR3 spans 14 residues. J gave up 3 bases and V 5 bases, and 7 bases lay outside the gene matches. The origin of this receptor is a woman aged 18-29 years in good health and CMV-seronegative. The chain joins TRBV5-5 to TRBJ2-7; TRBD1 aligns across 8 bases. The sample was PBMCs. The CDR3 coding sequence is TGTGCCAGCAGTCATGGACAGGGCGGCTACGAGCAGTACTTC. It is translated as CASSHGQGGYEQYF.